The rows below give T cell receptor beta chains drawn from one sample of a study of blood T cell repertoires in COVID-19. Clones were read by immunoSEQ multiplex PCR, and TCRdb kept only the in-frame ones, dropping some. The sample holds over 130,000 clones, 60% to 85% seen once. Sequenced sample: peripheral blood. Receptors originate from a man in his fifties or sixties with acute or convalescent COVID-19. CDR3s include the opening cysteine and the closing phenylalanine or tryptophan. A D gene is named only where the DNA matches it firmly. Some rows mark clone size as missing; the rest say once, few, many or name a class of expanded clone.

clone_size	cdr3_length	d_call	v_call	j_call	cdr3_aa	cdr3_nt
few	15	NA	TRBV19	TRBJ1-5	CASSIEGGAGQPQHF	TGTGCCAGTAGTATAGAGGGGGGGGCAGGACAGCCCCAGCATTTT
NA	14	NA	TRBV27	TRBJ1-1	CASSLVAGNTEAFF	TGTGCCAGCAGTTTAGTGGCGGGGAACACTGAAGCTTTCTTT
NA	15	TRBD1	TRBV30	TRBJ1-1	CAWRPGTGIDTEAFF	TGTGCCTGGAGGCCGGGGACAGGGATTGACACTGAAGCTTTCTTT
few	16	NA	TRBV7-8	TRBJ2-7	CASSPVGGGLDYEQYF	TGTGCCAGCAGCCCCGTTGGGGGGGGGCTCGACTACGAGCAGTACTTC
few	12	NA	TRBV24-1	TRBJ2-3	CATSDQTLPPYF	TGTGCCACCAGTGATCAGACTCTCCCCCCGTATTTT
NA	15	TRBD2	TRBV6-5	TRBJ2-5	CASRLLAGALETQYF	TGTGCCAGCAGGCTGCTAGCGGGGGCTTTGGAGACCCAGTACTTC
NA	17	NA	TRBV28	TRBJ1-5	CASSLSHLGAGNQPQHF	TGTGCCAGCAGTTTGTCCCATTTGGGGGCGGGCAATCAGCCCCAGCATTTT
NA	14	TRBD1	TRBV4-2	TRBJ2-7	CASSRGQEPYEQYF	TGTGCCAGCAGCCGCGGACAGGAGCCCTACGAGCAGTACTTC
NA	15	TRBD1	TRBV24-1	TRBJ1-4	CATSDSQGAGEKLFF	TGTGCCACCAGTGATTCCCAGGGGGCGGGTGAAAAACTGTTTTTT
NA	15	TRBD1	TRBV5-1	TRBJ2-2	CASSFDRGRPGELFF	TGCGCCAGCAGTTTCGACAGGGGGCGCCCCGGGGAGCTGTTTTTT
NA	15	TRBD2	TRBV27	TRBJ2-5	CASSLGTSGFETQYF	TGTGCCAGCAGTTTAGGCACTAGCGGGTTTGAGACCCAGTACTTC
NA	20	NA	TRBV5-1	TRBJ1-3	CASSLGAPGQDDTSGNTIYF	TGCGCCAGCAGCTTGGGGGCTCCGGGACAAGACGATACCTCTGGAAACACCATATATTTT
few	14	NA	TRBV3-1/TRBV3-2	TRBJ1-6	CASSPGGFNSPLHF	TGTGCCAGCAGCCCCGGGGGTTTCAATTCACCCCTCCACTTT
NA	14	NA	TRBV19	TRBJ2-2	CASRSTVLTGELFF	TGTGCCAGTAGGTCGACAGTGCTGACCGGGGAGCTGTTTTTT
NA	14	TRBD1	TRBV27	TRBJ2-4	CASRGAARGHTQYF	TGTGCCAGCAGAGGGGCGGCGAGGGGGCATACTCAGTACTTC
NA	19	NA	TRBV27	TRBJ1-4	CAILAQDSWAPKRNEKLFF	TGTGCCATCCTGGCCCAGGACTCGTGGGCACCCAAGCGAAACGAAAAACTGTTTTTT
few	15	NA	TRBV6-5	TRBJ1-2	CASSYLDRRQAGYTF	TGTGCCAGCAGTTACCTCGACAGGAGGCAGGCAGGCTACACCTTC
NA	13	NA	TRBV27	TRBJ1-6	CASGRTSHSPLHF	TGTGCCAGCGGGAGGACGTCCCATTCACCCCTCCACTTT
NA	14	TRBD1	TRBV5-1	TRBJ2-7	CASSPRTGVGEQYF	TGCGCCAGCAGCCCACGGACAGGGGTGGGCGAGCAGTACTTC
NA	14	TRBD1	TRBV5-1	TRBJ1-2	CASRPGQGPHGYTF	TGCGCCAGCAGGCCGGGACAGGGACCTCATGGCTACACCTTC
once	16	TRBD1	TRBV9	TRBJ1-1	CASSVGLGSGGIEAFF	TGTGCCAGCAGCGTAGGTCTGGGATCAGGGGGAATTGAAGCTTTCTTT
NA	13	NA	TRBV6-5	TRBJ2-3	CASRATQTDTQYF	TGTGCCAGCAGGGCTACACAGACAGATACGCAGTATTTT